This T cell receptor beta chain was found in a study of T cell changes during pregnancy in multiple sclerosis. In germline, CDR1 is SGHKS, CDR2 YYEKEE (reference sequence). V lost 2 bases and J 1 base, leaving 9 bases between the germline ends. The CDR3 loop spans 14 amino acids. The table came from immunoSEQ multiplex PCR; TCRdb's copy has only in-frame clones and leaves some out. This table holds 75,000 to 95,000 clones, 91% found once. The chain joins TRBV5-5 to TRBJ1-1; D not resolved. The sequencing here drew on peripheral blood, taken before pregnancy. This sequence originates from a female donor with multiple sclerosis, enrolled in a pregnancy study. CDR3 region: CASSLDGWNTEAFF. CDR3 nucleotides: TGTGCCAGCAGCTTAGACGGGTGGAACACTGAAGCTTTCTTT.